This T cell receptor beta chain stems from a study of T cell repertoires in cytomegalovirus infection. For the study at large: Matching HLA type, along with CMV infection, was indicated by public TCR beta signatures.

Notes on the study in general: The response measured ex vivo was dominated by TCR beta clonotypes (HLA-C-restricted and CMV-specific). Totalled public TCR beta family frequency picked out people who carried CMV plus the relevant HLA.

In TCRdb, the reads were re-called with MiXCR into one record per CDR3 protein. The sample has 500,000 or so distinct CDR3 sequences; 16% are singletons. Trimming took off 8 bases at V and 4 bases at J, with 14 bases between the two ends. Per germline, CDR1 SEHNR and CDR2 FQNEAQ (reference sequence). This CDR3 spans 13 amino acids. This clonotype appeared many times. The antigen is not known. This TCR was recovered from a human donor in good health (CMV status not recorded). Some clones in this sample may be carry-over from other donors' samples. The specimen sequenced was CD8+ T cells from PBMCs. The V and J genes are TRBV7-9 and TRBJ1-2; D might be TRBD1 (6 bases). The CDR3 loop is CASSTGSLYGYTF. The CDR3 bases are TGTGCCAGCTCCACAGGGAGCCTCTATGGCTACACCTTC.